The clone carrying this TCR beta chain was counted a single time. Its antigen is unknown. This sample is drawn from a study of cytomegalovirus exposure and HLA in healthy donors. The CDR3 is 13 amino acids. In germline, CDR1 is MDHEN, CDR2 SYDVKM. V gave up 3 bases and J gave up 1 base, with 6 bases separating them. Primers: 60 Vbeta forward and 13 Jbeta reverse. Sequenced by immunoSEQ multiplex PCR; TCRdb stores in-frame clones only, minus some. The sample lists more than 150,000 clones, roughly 83% occurring once. Whole-study results and caveats: Associated with HLA alleles at 0.05 false discovery rate in a later analysis were over 15,000 TCR beta sequences. Across donors, presence/absence analyses took sequencing depth to be roughly uniform.

This sequence originates from a young woman in good health and CMV-seronegative. The sequenced material came from PBMCs. The chain links TRBV28 to TRBJ1-1; D gene uncertain. Here the CDR3 reads CASSLGRNTEAFF. For the CDR3, the DNA is TGTGCCAGCAGTTTGGGCAGGAACACTGAAGCTTTCTTT.